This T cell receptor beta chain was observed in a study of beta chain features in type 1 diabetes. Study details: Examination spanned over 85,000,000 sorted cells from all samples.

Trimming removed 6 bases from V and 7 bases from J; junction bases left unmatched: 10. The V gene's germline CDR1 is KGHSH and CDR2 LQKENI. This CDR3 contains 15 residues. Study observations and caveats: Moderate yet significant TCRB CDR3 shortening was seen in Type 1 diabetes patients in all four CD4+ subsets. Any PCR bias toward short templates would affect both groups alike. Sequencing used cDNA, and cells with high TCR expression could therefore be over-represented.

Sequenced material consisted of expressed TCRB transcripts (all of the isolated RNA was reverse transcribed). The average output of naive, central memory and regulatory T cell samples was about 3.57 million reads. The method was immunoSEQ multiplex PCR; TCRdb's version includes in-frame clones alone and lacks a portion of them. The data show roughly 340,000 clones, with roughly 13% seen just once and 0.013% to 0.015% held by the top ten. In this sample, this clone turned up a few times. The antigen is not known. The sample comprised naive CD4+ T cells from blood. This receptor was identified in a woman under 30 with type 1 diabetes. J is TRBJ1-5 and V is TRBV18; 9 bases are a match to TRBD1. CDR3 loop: CASSLTGTGRQPQHF. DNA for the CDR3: TGTGCCAGCTCTCTTACCGGGACAGGGAGACAGCCCCAGCATTTT.